The 2 T cell receptor beta chains below come from one sample, sequenced in a study of OX40 agonist ivuxolimab in advanced cancers. Clones were read by immunoSEQ multiplex PCR, and TCRdb kept only the in-frame ones, dropping some. The sample carries roughly 38,000 clones, around nine tenths recorded once. The specimen comprised CD4+ or CD8+ T cells sorted from blood, sampled in a trial of the OX40 agonist ivuxolimab. The source of these receptors is an adult with an advanced solid tumor such as melanoma, head and neck, liver or kidney cancer.

The chain has TRBV6-5 and TRBJ1-1; no definite D call. The CDR3 contains 13 residues. Between the trimmed V and J ends, which lost 4 bases and 1 base, there was a span of 7 bases. Germline V gene sequence: CDR1 MNHEY, CDR2 SVGAGI. CDR3 in DNA: TGTGCCAGCAGTTCGGTTGGGAACACTGAAGCTTTCTTT. It specifies CASSSVGNTEAFF.

This chain connects TRBV9 to TRBJ2-7; tentative D call: TRBD1 (6 bases). In germline, CDR1 is SGDLS, CDR2 YYNGEE. The CDR3 is 13 residues long. Trimming removed 0 bases from V and 3 bases from J, with 7 bases in between. Here the CDR3 reads CASSVADSYEQYF. CDR3 nucleotides: TGTGCCAGCAGCGTAGCGGACAGCTACGAGCAGTACTTC.